This TCR beta chain was identified in a study of T cell responses to AZD1222 COVID-19 vaccine. General study points: The study identified only 6 or 7 AZD1222 recipients as seropositive at baseline. Receipt of two AZD1222 doses was followed by a rise in Spike-specific TCR breadth and depth. The study sampled repertoires only after the peak T cell response. Reportedly, nearly half the spike-specific TCRs target unmutated variant regions.

Repertoires were generated with immunoSEQ multiplex PCR, while TCRdb's copy carries only in-frame clones and drops some. Here the sample spans 150,000 to 200,000 clones, 85% to 90% being singletons. This CDR3 is built from 15 residues. Germline-derived CDR1 and CDR2 are SGHNT and YYREEE (reference sequence). With 4 bases clipped from V and 2 bases from J, the junction kept 7 bases outside the gene matches. As regards this clone: Its specificity is unknown.

The chain is built from TRBV5-4 and TRBJ2-3, with 7 bases that match TRBD1. Sample: peripheral blood, taken on day 0 of MenACWY control vaccination. This clonotype was sampled from an adult in good health. CDR3 DNA: TGTGCCAGCAGCCCGACAGGGTTCCACACAGATACGCAGTATTTT. It encodes CASSPTGFHTDTQYF.